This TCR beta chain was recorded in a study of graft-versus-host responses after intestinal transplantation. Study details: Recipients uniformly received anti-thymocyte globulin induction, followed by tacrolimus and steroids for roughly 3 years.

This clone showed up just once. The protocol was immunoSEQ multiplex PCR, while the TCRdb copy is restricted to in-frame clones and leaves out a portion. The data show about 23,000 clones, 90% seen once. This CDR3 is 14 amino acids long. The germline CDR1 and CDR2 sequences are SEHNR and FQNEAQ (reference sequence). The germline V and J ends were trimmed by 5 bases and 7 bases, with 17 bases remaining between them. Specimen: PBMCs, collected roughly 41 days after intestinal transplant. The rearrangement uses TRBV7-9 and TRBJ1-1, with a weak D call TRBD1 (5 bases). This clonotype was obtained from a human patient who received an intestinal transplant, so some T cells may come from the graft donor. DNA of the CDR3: TGTGCCAGCAGCCCCCGGGCGACAGTTTTTGAAGCTTTCTTT. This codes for CASSPRATVFEAFF.